A selection of T cell receptor beta chains follows, all from one sample in a study of OX40 agonist ivuxolimab in advanced cancers. This table comes from immunoSEQ multiplex PCR, and its TCRdb copy is limited to in-frame clones, with some not included. Of approximately 20,000 clones listed, roughly 80% were seen once; the top ten hold roughly a quarter. Sequencing used CD4+ or CD8+ T cells sorted from blood, obtained in a trial of the OX40 agonist ivuxolimab. The receptors shown here come from an adult with an advanced solid tumor such as melanoma, head and neck, liver or kidney cancer. CDR3s include the opening cysteine and the closing phenylalanine or tryptophan. A D gene is named only where the DNA matches it firmly. Not all rows give a size; the values are once, few, many and, for expanded clones, a class.

clone_size d_call j_call v_call cdr3_nt cdr3_aa
. . TRBJ2-7 TRBV6-5 TGTGCCAGCAGTTACTCGAGCGGTGGGGAATTGGACTTC CASSYSSGGELDF
. . TRBJ2-5 TRBV9 TGTGCCAGCAGCGAGACCGGGACTTTAATTGCGCGGCAAGAGACCCAGTACTTC CASSETGTLIARQETQYF
. . TRBJ1-1 TRBV19 TGTGCCAGTAGCCAGGGAGGCACTGAAGCTTTCTTT CASSQGGTEAFF
. . TRBJ2-7 TRBV7-6 TGTGCCAGCAGCTTAGTACTAGCTAGTTACGAGCAGTACTTC CASSLVLASYEQYF
. . TRBJ2-7 TRBV4-2 TGTGCCAGCAGCCAAGAGGGGACACCACACTACGAGCAGTACTTC CASSQEGTPHYEQYF
. . TRBJ2-7 TRBV14 TGTGCCAGCAGTCCCCGGACACCTTCCTACGAGCAGTACTTC CASSPRTPSYEQYF
once . TRBJ1-4 TRBV21-1 TGTGCCAGCAGCAAAGTGTCCAGTAGTAATGAAAAACTGTTTTTT CASSKVSSSNEKLFF
large . TRBJ2-5 TRBV5-1 TGCGCCAGCAGCTTGGATTCTGAAGGCCCGCAAGAGACCCAGTACTTC CASSLDSEGPQETQYF
. TRBD1 TRBJ2-2 TRBV28 TGTGCCAGTCTACAGGGGTCGTACACCGGGGAGCTGTTTTTT CASLQGSYTGELFF
once . TRBJ2-1 TRBV19 TGTGCCAGTAGTATTGTAGCGGAGTCCTACAATGAGCAGTTCTTC CASSIVAESYNEQFF
. . TRBJ1-2 TRBV7-9 TGTGCCAGCAGCGTAGTAGACGGCTACACCTTC CASSVVDGYTF
. . TRBJ1-2 TRBV10-3 TGTGCCATCAGTGAGTCGATCGGGGCCTATGGCTACACCTTC CAISESIGAYGYTF
. . TRBJ1-6 TRBV5-1 TGCGCCAGCAGCTTGGCCGAGGCGAATTCACCCCTCCACTTT CASSLAEANSPLHF
. TRBD1 TRBJ1-1 TRBV11-2 TGTGCCAGCAGCATCCACAGGGGGCCGAACACTGAAGCTTTCTTT CASSIHRGPNTEAFF
. . TRBJ1-1 TRBV27 TGTGCCAGCAGTTCGGGATGGACTGAAGCTTTCTTT CASSSGWTEAFF
. . TRBJ2-7 TRBV5-1 TGCGCCAGCACCCCCGTAGGGTGGGACCGATTTGACGAGCAGTACTTC CASTPVGWDRFDEQYF
. . TRBJ1-2 TRBV5-8 TGTGCCAGCACCCTTTCCGGCCGGGGGGACTATGGCTACACCTTC CASTLSGRGDYGYTF
. . TRBJ1-1 TRBV2 TGTGCCAGAGCGTTAGGGGAGAACACTGAAGCTTTCTTT CARALGENTEAFF
. TRBD2 TRBJ2-5 TRBV27 TGTGCCAGCCAGACTAGCGGGGTTGCGGAGACCCAGTACTTC CASQTSGVAETQYF
once . TRBJ2-3 TRBV6-5 TGTGCCAGCGGAACCGGGGGGCCCCCTCCAAATACGCAGTATTTT CASGTGGPPPNTQYF
. . TRBJ1-5 TRBV27 TGTGCCAGCGGGACGAGCAATCAGCCCCAGCATTTT CASGTSNQPQHF
. TRBD1 TRBJ1-1 TRBV25-1 TGTGCCAGCAGTGAAGGGCGGACAGGGGGCTGGGAAGCTTTCTTT CASSEGRTGGWEAFF
. . TRBJ2-7 TRBV11-2 TGTGCCAGCAGCACAGGACTTTACGAGCAGTACTTC CASSTGLYEQYF
. . TRBJ1-6 TRBV5-1 TGCGCCAGTGATTCTCGGGGGCCACATTCACCCCTCCACTTT CASDSRGPHSPLHF
. . TRBJ2-5 TRBV6-1 TGTGCCAGCAGTGAGGTCCAAGGGGCTGGGACCCAGTACTTC CASSEVQGAGTQYF
. TRBD1 TRBJ1-5 TRBV7-4 TGTGCCAGCAGACCCCCCCGGGACAGTAGGTTCAATCAGCCCCAGCATTTT CASRPPRDSRFNQPQHF
. . TRBJ2-3 TRBV18 TGTGCCAGCTCACCATACAGCACAGATACGCAGTATTTT CASSPYSTDTQYF
. . TRBJ2-7 TRBV28 TGTGCCAGCAGTGGCTACGAGCAGTACTTC CASSGYEQYF